This T cell receptor (beta chain) derives from a study of human T cells and chemical hapten exposure. For the study at large: Predominantly women, the patients had alopecia areata, totalis or universalis. Small pooled library volume differences chiefly drove per-sample TCR yield variation.

The time point here: patch test 1, 2 weeks after DPC sensitization. Treatment indicated: therapeutic diphenylcyclopropenone sensitization with weekly scalp DPC. Germline loops: CDR1 KGHDR, CDR2 SFDVKD. This CDR3 region has 17 residues. The V end lost 4 bases, the J end lost 0 bases, and 15 bases lay between the germline ends. Many counts were recorded for this clonotype. TCRdb reanalysed the RACE reads using MiXCR and keeps one entry per CDR3 protein. The table lists 370,000 or so distinct CDR3 sequences, about 4.8% of them singletons, with under 2.5% in the top ten. The sample here was whole blood, taken in connection with sensitization to the hapten diphenylcyclopropenone (DPC). The origin of this receptor is a woman aged 50 to 60 with alopecia areata. Some clones in this sample may be carry-over from other donors' samples. V usage is TRBV24-1 and J usage is TRBJ2-1, with D tentatively TRBD1 or TRBD2 (6 bases each). CDR3 amino acids: CATSDPASGASYNEQFF. CDR3 sequence (DNA): TGTGCCACCAGTGACCCCGCTTCGGGGGCCTCCTACAATGAGCAGTTCTTC.